The 30 T cell receptor beta chains below were found in one sample sequenced in a study of cytomegalovirus exposure and HLA in healthy donors (dated by TCRdb to 2016 to 2017). The library was produced with the immunoSEQ multiplex PCR assay. TCRdb stores this immuneACCESS table with in-frame sequences only. Part of the clones is absent; in the studies checked, under half of the shortfall reflects unresolved V genes, and no reason is known for the rest. Here the sample has 130,000 to 150,000 clones; roughly 92% occur a single time. 0.6% to 0.8% of the sample comes from the top ten. The sample taken for sequencing was PBMCs. These TCRs come from a man younger than 35 in good health and CMV-seronegative.

This sequence joins TRBV7-2 and TRBJ2-1, with TRBD2 identical over 9 bases. The trim removed 3 bases at V and 2 bases at J, leaving 2 bases unmatched. Germline CDR1 is SGHTA and CDR2 is FQGNSA. The CDR3 loop spans 15 amino acids. CDR3 amino acids: CASSLRGGPYNEQFF. The CDR3 nucleotides are TGTGCCAGCAGCTTGCGGGGGGGCCCCTACAATGAGCAGTTCTTC.

V is TRBV5-1 and J is TRBJ2-7, with no clear D. The CDR3 totals 15 residues. Trimming shortened V by 1 base and J by 0 bases, and 11 bases separated the two germline ends. In germline, CDR1 is SGHRS, CDR2 YFSETQ. In DNA form, the CDR3 reads TGCGCCAGCAGCTTGTACGCAGGCAGCTCCTACGAGCAGTACTTC. This encodes CASSLYAGSSYEQYF.

The rearrangement links TRBV6-5 to TRBJ2-7, with D maybe TRBD2 (6 bases). CDR1 is MNHEY and CDR2 is SVGAGI in the germline V gene. The V end was cut by 4 bases, the J end by 2 bases, with 12 bases between. The CDR3 sequence is 14 residues long. The CDR3 is CASSSKTSPYEQYV. The CDR3 DNA reads as TGTGCCAGCAGTTCGAAGACTAGTCCCTACGAGCAGTACGTC.

This chain connects TRBV4-3 to TRBJ2-1; TRBD2 matches 7 bases. The J segment lost 1 base and the V segment lost 1 base, leaving 4 bases of the junction unmatched. Germline assignment: CDR1 LGHNA and CDR2 YSLEER. The CDR3 covers 16 residues. The CDR3 reads CASSQAPSGSYNEQFF. The CDR3 DNA reads TGCGCCAGCAGCCAAGCCCCTAGCGGTTCCTACAATGAGCAGTTCTTC.

The chain couples TRBV6-1 to TRBJ2-7, with D perhaps matching TRBD1 (6 bases). CDR1 and CDR2 (germline): MNHNS, SASEGT. The germline V and J ends were trimmed by 6 bases and 2 bases, with 14 bases remaining between them. The CDR3 is 14 residues long. CDR3 region: CASRSGRGTYEQYF. DNA of the CDR3: TGTGCCAGCAGGTCAGGCAGGGGTACCTACGAGCAGTACTTC.

Here the CDR3 reads CASSSIQGLGEQFF. DNA of the CDR3: TGTGCCAGCAGCTCCATTCAGGGGCTCGGTGAGCAGTTCTTC. The chain is built from TRBV7-3 and TRBJ2-1; D may be TRBD1 (6 bases). Trimming took 4 bases from V and 9 from J, leaving 16 bases between them. The germline V gene encodes CDR1 SGHTA and CDR2 FQGTGA. This CDR3 spans 14 amino acids.

V and J are TRBV19 and TRBJ2-7; D is uncertain. This CDR3 comprises 11 residues. Germline V gene lookup returns CDR1 LNHDA and CDR2 SQIVND (reference sequence). The V end was cut by 8 bases, the J end by 5 bases, with 10 bases between. The DNA of the CDR3 is TGTGCCAGTCGACACCGTCACGAGCAGTACTTC. Protein: CASRHRHEQYF.

The chain joins TRBV11-3 to TRBJ2-3, with D perhaps TRBD1 (5 bases). Germline loops: CDR1 SGHNT, CDR2 YENEEA. The CDR3 spans 16 residues. Trimming stripped 5 bases from V and 1 base from J, with 16 bases between. CDR3 DNA: TGTGCCAGCAGCCCCCCAGGGCCCCACGGCACAGATACGCAGTATTTT. It translates to CASSPPGPHGTDTQYF.

The rearrangement joins TRBV10-1 to TRBJ2-2; 9 bases are a match to TRBD2. From germline, CDR1 is WNHNN and CDR2 SYGVQD (reference sequence). With V trimmed by 4 bases and J by 5 bases, 5 bases remained unmatched. CDR3 length: 15 amino acids. The CDR3 loop is CASSAVAGETGELFF. The CDR3 DNA is TGCGCCAGCAGTGCGGTAGCGGGGGAGACCGGGGAGCTGTTTTTT.

The chain couples TRBV2 to TRBJ1-5, with a weak D call TRBD1 (6 bases). Trimming took off 4 bases at V and 7 bases at J, with 14 bases between the two ends. This CDR3 has 14 residues. Looked up from germline, CDR1 is SNHLY and CDR2 is FYNNEI. The CDR3 protein is CASSAGGQGQPQHF. In DNA, the CDR3 is TGTGCCAGCAGTGCGGGGGGGCAAGGGCAGCCCCAGCATTTT.

Of note for this clone: Additional DNA sequences in this sample encode the identical CDR3. The rearrangement uses TRBV11-3 and TRBJ2-1; 9 bases match TRBD1. Germline lookup yields CDR1 SGHNT and CDR2 YENEEA. V lost 0 bases, J lost 4 bases, and 4 bases stayed unmatched. This CDR3 contains 16 residues. The CDR3 spells CASSLEGGQGYNEQFF. CDR3 in DNA: TGTGCCAGCAGCTTAGAGGGTGGACAGGGGTACAATGAGCAGTTCTTC.

This chain uses TRBV6-1 with TRBJ2-1; 8 bases are a match to TRBD1. This CDR3 is built from 16 residues. From germline, CDR1 is MNHNS and CDR2 SASEGT. The V gene end was trimmed by 4 bases and the J gene end by 7 bases; junction bases not matched to a gene: 12. CDR3 DNA: TGTGCCAGCAGTGGACCTCGGACAGGGTTAAAGAATGAGCAGTTCTTC. This codes for CASSGPRTGLKNEQFF.

The J gene is TRBJ2-3, the V gene TRBV6-5; unclear D gene. Germline CDR1 MNHEY, CDR2 SVGAGI. V was trimmed by 2 bases and J by 5 bases, leaving 8 bases between them. This CDR3 is built from 13 residues. The CDR3: CASSYTVGDTQYF. As DNA, the CDR3 is TGTGCCAGCAGTTACACAGTGGGAGATACGCAGTATTTT.

This clone has a single count. The chain joins TRBV27 to TRBJ1-5; D not certain. Germline CDR1 MNHEY, CDR2 SMNVEV (reference sequence). The V end lost 3 bases, the J end lost 4 bases, and 13 bases lay between the germline ends. The CDR3 length is 15 residues. CDR3 nucleotide sequence: TGTGCCAGCAGTTTGTCTGTAGCAGTTAATCAGCCCCAGCATTTT. Translation: CASSLSVAVNQPQHF.

The chain recombines TRBV30 with TRBJ1-1; D gene uncertain. The ends were cut back, 0 bases at V and 4 bases at J, with 12 bases in the middle. Germline CDR1 is GTSNPN and CDR2 is SVGIG (reference sequence). This CDR3 spans 14 amino acids. This CDR3 reads CAWSVGGSGTEAFF. CDR3 sequence (DNA): TGTGCCTGGAGTGTTGGAGGGTCTGGCACTGAAGCTTTCTTT.

This clone was detected only once. V is TRBV28 and J is TRBJ1-2, with a weak D call TRBD1 (5 bases). Trimming removed 3 bases at V and 1 base at J, with 9 bases between. This CDR3 is built from 14 residues. Germline V CDR1 and CDR2: MDHEN, SYDVKM. CDR3 DNA: TGTGCCAGCAGTTTGCGGGGACGTAACTATGGCTACACCTTC. Protein: CASSLRGRNYGYTF.

The chain recombines TRBV6-4 with TRBJ1-2; D not resolved. There are 15 residues in the CDR3. Germline V lookup: CDR1 MRHNA, CDR2 SNTAGT. Trimming removed 0 bases from V and 3 bases from J, with 11 bases in between. CDR3 DNA sequence: TGTGCCAGCAGTGACTCTTTTGGGCCTGACTATGGCTACACCTTC. Protein product: CASSDSFGPDYGYTF.

The chain uses TRBV4-1 and TRBJ1-5; 7 nucleotides line up with TRBD1. The CDR3 length is 13 residues. Germline trimming cut 6 bases from V and 7 bases from J; bases unmatched to any gene: 6. Per germline, CDR1 MGHRA and CDR2 YSYEKL. The CDR3 nucleotides read TGCGCCAGCAGGGAGGGGGCTGGACAGCCCCAGCATTTT. Its translation: CASREGAGQPQHF.

With respect to this clone: The junction does not match germline at one end; this may be a read error. This chain uses TRBV29-1 with TRBJ1-1; 9 bases align to TRBD1. The germline gives CDR1 SQVTM, CDR2 ANQGSEA. The CDR3 is 12 amino acids. This CDR3 is CSVVDRGPGYVF. As DNA, the CDR3 is TGCAGCGTTGTGGACAGGGGCCCGGGGTATGTCTTT.

The chain combines TRBV7-9 with TRBJ1-5, with D maybe TRBD1 (6 bases). Between the trimmed V and J ends, which lost 1 base and 5 bases, there was a span of 9 bases. From germline, CDR1 is SEHNR and CDR2 FQNEAQ (reference sequence). This CDR3 is built from 14 residues. The CDR3 region is CASSLGQGYQPQHF. The CDR3 DNA follows: TGTGCCAGCAGCTTAGGCCAGGGGTATCAGCCCCAGCATTTT.

The V gene is TRBV5-8, the J gene TRBJ1-5; unclear D gene. The germline V gene encodes CDR1 SGHTS and CDR2 YDEGEE. This CDR3 region has 11 residues. With 5 bases removed from V and 7 bases from J, the gap between germline ends came to 7 bases. CDR3 region: CASSEGQPQHF. For the CDR3, the DNA is TGTGCCAGCAGTGAGGGCCAGCCCCAGCATTTT. The full variable domain, with the rest looked up from reference TRBV5-8 and TRBJ1-5, is EAGVTQSPTHLIKTRGQQATLRCSPISGHTSVYWYQQALGLGLQFLLWYDEGEERNRGNFPPRFSGRQFPNYSSELNVNALELEDSALYLCASSEGQPQHFGDGTRLSIL.

This CDR3 reads CASSLVIGDQYF. CDR3 DNA sequence: TGTGCCAGCAGCTTAGTTATAGGGGACCAGTACTTC. The chain links TRBV11-3 to TRBJ2-5; tentative D call: TRBD1 (5 bases). CDR1 and CDR2 from the germline V gene are SGHNT and YENEEA. The CDR3 has 12 residues. V lost 1 base and J 10 bases, leaving 10 bases between the germline ends.

This clone was observed a single time. V and J are TRBV4-3 and TRBJ2-1; 10 nucleotides line up with TRBD2. The CDR3 extends over 15 amino acids. In germline, CDR1 is LGHNA, CDR2 YSLEER. The V gene end was trimmed by 5 bases and the J gene end by 4 bases; junction bases not matched to a gene: 5. The CDR3 is CASSDGTSEYNEQFF. As DNA, the CDR3 is TGCGCCAGCAGCGACGGGACTAGCGAATACAATGAGCAGTTCTTC.

This rearrangement joins TRBV4-3 to TRBJ2-1; 8 bases align to TRBD2. The length of the CDR3 is 15 residues. From germline, CDR1 is LGHNA and CDR2 YSLEER. The ends lost 3 bases at V and 8 bases at J; junction bases unmatched: 9. This chain's CDR3 is CASSHTGTSFDEQFF. The CDR3 DNA is TGCGCCAGCAGCCACACCGGGACTAGTTTCGATGAGCAGTTCTTC.

V usage is TRBV7-6 and J usage is TRBJ2-7; a possible D gene is TRBD1 (7 bases). V shed 2 bases and J shed 3 bases, with 11 bases lying between them. Germline V gives CDR1 SGHVS, CDR2 FNYEAQ. The CDR3 covers 14 residues. The CDR3 spells CASSLQGGSYEQYF. The DNA for the CDR3 is TGTGCCAGCAGCTTACAGGGGGGAAGCTACGAGCAGTACTTC. The whole variable domain, remainder taken from reference TRBV7-6 and TRBJ2-7, is GAGVSQSPRYKVTKRGQDVALRCDPISGHVSLYWYRQALGQGPEFLTYFNYEAQQDKSGLPNDRFSAERPEGSISTLTIQRTEQRDSAMYRCASSLQGGSYEQYFGPGTRLTVT.

V usage is TRBV6-5 and J usage is TRBJ2-7; 7 bases map to TRBD1. CDR1 is MNHEY and CDR2 is SVGAGI in the germline V gene. J was trimmed by 2 bases and V by 0 bases; bases with no gene match: 4. This CDR3 has 15 amino acids. This CDR3 reads CASSYSPGTAYEQYF. CDR3 in DNA: TGTGCCAGCAGTTACTCGCCAGGGACAGCCTACGAGCAGTACTTC.

This clone occurred once. The J gene is TRBJ2-7, the V gene TRBV9; weak D call: TRBD2 (5 bases). Germline V gives CDR1 SGDLS, CDR2 YYNGEE. The V end lost 0 bases, the J end lost 9 bases, and 16 bases lay between the germline ends. CDR3 length equals 14 residues. As DNA, the CDR3 is TGTGCCAGCAGCGTAGAGTCCGGTTTTCGGGGGCAGTACTTC. It codes for CASSVESGFRGQYF.

The genes are TRBV28 and TRBJ1-4, with D unclear. This CDR3 comprises 13 residues. The V gene lost 6 bases and the J gene lost 11 bases, with 16 bases spanning the gap. Germline CDR1 is MDHEN and CDR2 is SYDVKM. The CDR3 is CASSYLTREKLFF. The DNA of the CDR3 is TGTGCCAGCAGCTATTTGACCCGGGAGAAACTGTTTTTT.

The CDR3 nucleotides are TGTGCCAGCAGCGCAGGGGGAGGCAGGGGACGGCGGGGAACCGGGGAGCTGTTTTTT. This translates into CASSAGGGRGRRGTGELFF. The gene calls are TRBV9 and TRBJ2-2, with D possibly being TRBD1 (7 bases). From germline, CDR1 is SGDLS and CDR2 YYNGEE. CDR3 size: 19 residues. The germline V and J ends were trimmed by 3 bases and 5 bases, with 26 bases remaining between them.

V and J are TRBV2 and TRBJ2-2; D gene unclear. CDR3 length equals 13 residues. Deletions cut 6 bases from V and 5 bases from J, with 10 bases between. Germline values: CDR1 SNHLY, CDR2 FYNNEI. CDR3 nucleotides: TGTGCCAGCAGGGTAGACATAACCGGGGAGCTGTTTTTT. Translating gives CASRVDITGELFF.